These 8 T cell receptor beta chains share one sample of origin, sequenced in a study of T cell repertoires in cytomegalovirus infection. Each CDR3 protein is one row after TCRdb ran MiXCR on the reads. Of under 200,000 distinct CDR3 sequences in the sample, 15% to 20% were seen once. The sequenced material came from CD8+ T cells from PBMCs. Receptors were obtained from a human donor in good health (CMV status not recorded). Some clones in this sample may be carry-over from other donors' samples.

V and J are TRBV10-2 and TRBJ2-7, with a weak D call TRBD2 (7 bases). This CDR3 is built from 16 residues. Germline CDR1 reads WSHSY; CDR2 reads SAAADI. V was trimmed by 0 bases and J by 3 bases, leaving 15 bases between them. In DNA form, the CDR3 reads TGCGCCAGCAGTGAGTCTACGGGGGGCGTCCTCTACGAGCAGTACTTC. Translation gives CASSESTGGVLYEQYF.

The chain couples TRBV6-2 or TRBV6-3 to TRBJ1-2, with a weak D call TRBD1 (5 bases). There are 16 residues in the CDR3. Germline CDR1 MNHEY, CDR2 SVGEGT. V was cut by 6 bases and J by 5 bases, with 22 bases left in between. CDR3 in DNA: TGTGCCAGCAGCATTGACTATCGGCAGGGCCAATATGGCTACACCTTC. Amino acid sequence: CASSIDYRQGQYGYTF.

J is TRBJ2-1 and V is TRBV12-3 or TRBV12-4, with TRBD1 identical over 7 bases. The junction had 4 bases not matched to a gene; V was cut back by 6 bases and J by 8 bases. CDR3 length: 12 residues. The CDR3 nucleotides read TGTGCCAGCAGCGGTACAGGGGATGAGCAGTTCTTC. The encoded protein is CASSGTGDEQFF.

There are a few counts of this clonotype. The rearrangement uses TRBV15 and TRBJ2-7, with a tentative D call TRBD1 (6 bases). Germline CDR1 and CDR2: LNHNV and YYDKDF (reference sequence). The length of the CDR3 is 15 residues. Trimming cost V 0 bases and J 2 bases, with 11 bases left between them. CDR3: CATSREATGTYEQYF. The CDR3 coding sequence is TGTGCCACCAGCAGAGAAGCGACAGGTACCTACGAGCAGTACTTC. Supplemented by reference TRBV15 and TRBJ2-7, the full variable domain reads DAMVIQNPRYQVTQFGKPVTLSCSQTLNHNVMYWYQQKSSQAPKLLFHYYDKDFNNEADTPDNFQSRRPNTSFCFLDIRSPGLGDTAMYLCATSREATGTYEQYFGPGTRLTVT.

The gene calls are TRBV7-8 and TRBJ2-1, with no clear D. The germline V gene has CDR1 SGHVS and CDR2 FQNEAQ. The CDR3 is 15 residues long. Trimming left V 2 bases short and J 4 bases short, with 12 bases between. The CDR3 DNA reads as TGTGCCAGCAGCTTAAGTAGGACCCCATACAATGAGCAGTTCTTC. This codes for CASSLSRTPYNEQFF.

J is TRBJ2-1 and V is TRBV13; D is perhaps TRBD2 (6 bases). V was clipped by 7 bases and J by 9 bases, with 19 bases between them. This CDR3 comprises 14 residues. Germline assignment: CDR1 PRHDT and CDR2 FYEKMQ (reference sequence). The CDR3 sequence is CASKLGLGNGEQFF. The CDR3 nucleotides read TGTGCCAGCAAGCTGGGACTCGGGAACGGTGAGCAGTTCTTC.

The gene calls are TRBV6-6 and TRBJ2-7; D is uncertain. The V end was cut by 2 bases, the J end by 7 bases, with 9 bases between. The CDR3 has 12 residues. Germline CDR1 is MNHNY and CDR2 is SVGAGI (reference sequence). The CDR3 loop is CASSYGLREQYF. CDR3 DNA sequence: TGTGCCAGCAGTTACGGGTTACGAGAGCAGTACTTC.

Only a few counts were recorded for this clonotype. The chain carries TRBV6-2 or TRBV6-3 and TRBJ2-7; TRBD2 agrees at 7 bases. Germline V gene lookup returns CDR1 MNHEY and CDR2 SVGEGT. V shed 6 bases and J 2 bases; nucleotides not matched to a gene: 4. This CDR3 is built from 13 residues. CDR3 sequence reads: CASSPSGTYEQYF. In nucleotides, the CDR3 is TGTGCCAGCAGCCCTAGCGGCACCTACGAGCAGTACTTC.